The next 6 T cell receptor beta chains were all read from a single sample in a study of blood T cell repertoires in COVID-19. The assay was immunoSEQ multiplex PCR, and TCRdb's table has in-frame clones only and misses some. The table has 300,000 to 450,000 clones, more than 70% seen once. The sequenced sample was PBMCs or T cells enriched from blood (not recorded which). The receptor set was obtained from a woman aged 18-29 years who had recovered from COVID-19.

The CDR3 reads CATSRDARGSTDTQYF. The CDR3 region has the DNA TGTGCCACCAGCAGAGATGCGCGGGGGAGCACAGATACGCAGTATTTT. The chain employs TRBV15 and TRBJ2-3; TRBD2 matches at 7 bases. Unmatched junction bases numbered 3, after V lost 0 bases and J lost 0 bases. This CDR3 is built from 16 residues. Per the germline V gene, CDR1 is LNHNV and CDR2 is YYDKDF (reference sequence). Full variable domain (missing parts from reference TRBV15 and TRBJ2-3): DAMVIQNPRYQVTQFGKPVTLSCSQTLNHNVMYWYQQKSSQAPKLLFHYYDKDFNNEADTPDNFQSRRPNTSFCFLDIRSPGLGDTAMYLCATSRDARGSTDTQYFGPGTRLTVL.

The chain employs TRBV10-3 and TRBJ2-7, with a weak D call TRBD1 (6 bases). Germline CDR1 reads ENHRY; CDR2 reads SYGVKD. Between the trimmed V and J ends, which lost 6 bases and 4 bases, there was a span of 10 bases. The CDR3 is 12 residues long. CDR3: CAIRDSEYEQYF. The CDR3 region has the DNA TGTGCCATCAGGGACAGCGAGTACGAGCAGTACTTC.

V and J are TRBV5-6 and TRBJ1-2; no reliable D call. This CDR3 is 11 amino acids long. Trimming took off 3 bases at V and 5 bases at J, with 5 bases between the two ends. Germline CDR1 is SGHDT and CDR2 is YYEEEE. The CDR3 sequence is CASSSGYGYTF. CDR3 nucleotide sequence: TGTGCCAGCAGCTCGGGTTATGGCTACACCTTC.

This clone has only one observation. V is TRBV7-2 and J is TRBJ2-7; D perhaps matches TRBD1 (6 bases). CDR1 and CDR2 (germline): SGHTA, FQGNSA. This CDR3 spans 17 amino acids. V dropped 1 base and J dropped 6 bases, with 22 bases sitting between them. The CDR3 DNA reads TGTGCCAGCAGCTTAGTCGTGGGGAACAGGGTATTAGGCGAGCAGTACTTC. It translates to CASSLVVGNRVLGEQYF.

This chain joins TRBV9 and TRBJ1-3; tentative D call: TRBD1 (6 bases). The V and J ends lost 3 bases and 1 base respectively, with 14 bases between them. Per germline, CDR1 SGDLS and CDR2 YYNGEE. The CDR3 covers 16 residues. The CDR3 bases are TGTGCCAGCAGCGCTCTACAGGGTGCTTCTGGAAACACCATATATTTT. It yields the protein CASSALQGASGNTIYF.

The genes are TRBV18 and TRBJ2-2, with 12 bases identical to TRBD1. V was pared by 7 bases and J by 5 bases, with 5 bases of the junction left unmatched. The CDR3 extends over 15 amino acids. Germline CDR1 reads KGHSH; CDR2 reads LQKENI. CDR3 sequence (DNA): TGTGCCAGCTTTGGGACAGGGGGCCGTACCGGGGAGCTGTTTTTT. Amino acid sequence: CASFGTGGRTGELFF.